The 30 T cell receptor beta chains given below trace back to one sample, sequenced in a study of cytomegalovirus exposure and HLA in healthy donors. The PCR made use of 60 Vbeta and 13 Jbeta primers. Using immunoSEQ multiplex PCR, the repertoire was profiled, and TCRdb retains in-frame clones only, with some absent. The repertoire holds hundreds of thousands of clones, with around 64% as singletons. The sample was PBMCs. Receptors were obtained from a man aged 40-50 years in good health and CMV-seropositive.

This clone appeared a single time. The V gene is TRBV5-6, the J gene TRBJ2-5; 10 bases align to TRBD2. The germline gives CDR1 SGHDT, CDR2 YYEEEE. This CDR3 is built from 15 residues. J was trimmed by 2 bases and V by 4 bases; bases with no gene match: 5. The CDR3 DNA reads as TGTGCCAGCAGCCGCACTAGCGGGGTACAAGAGACCCAGTACTTC. It codes for CASSRTSGVQETQYF. Combining the CDR3 with reference TRBV5-6 and TRBJ2-5 gives the whole variable domain DAGVTQSPTHLIKTRGQQVTLRCSPKSGHDTVSWYQQALGQGPQFIFQYYEEEERQRGNFPDRFSGHQFPNYSSELNVNALLLGDSALYLCASSRTSGVQETQYFGPGTRLLVL.

In its sample, this clone was seen a few times. V and J are TRBV5-6 and TRBJ2-3; D is unresolved. The CDR3 length is 15 residues. From germline, CDR1 is SGHDT and CDR2 YYEEEE. Between the trimmed V and J ends, which lost 1 base and 5 bases, there was a span of 14 bases. The CDR3 region is CASSLIPSGRDTQYF. The CDR3 DNA sequence: TGTGCCAGCAGCTTGATCCCCTCAGGTCGAGATACGCAGTATTTT.

This clone was detected only a few times. This rearrangement joins TRBV10-1 to TRBJ2-7; 7 nucleotides line up with TRBD1. V lost 4 bases, J lost 4 bases, and 4 bases stayed unmatched. The CDR3 extends over 13 amino acids. The germline V gene has CDR1 WNHNN and CDR2 SYGVQD (reference sequence). CDR3 sequence: CASSVSGGYEQYF. The CDR3, as DNA: TGCGCCAGCAGTGTCTCAGGGGGATACGAGCAGTACTTC.

The V call is TRBV10-2, the J call TRBJ1-1, with 7 positions matching TRBD1. The ends lost 6 bases at V and 4 bases at J; junction bases unmatched: 5. Germline CDR1 reads WSHSY; CDR2 reads SAAADI. This CDR3 has 13 amino acids. CDR3 in amino acids: CASREAGGTEAFF. The CDR3 DNA reads TGCGCCAGCAGGGAGGCAGGGGGCACTGAAGCTTTCTTT.

This sequence joins TRBV20-1 and TRBJ2-1; 8 bases are a match to TRBD2. V gave up 5 bases and J gave up 9 bases; unmatched junction bases: 3. CDR3 length equals 11 residues. Per the germline V gene, CDR1 is DFQATT and CDR2 is SNEGSKA (reference sequence). The CDR3 DNA sequence: TGCAGTGCTGGACTAGCCGTTGAGCAGTTCTTC. Protein product: CSAGLAVEQFF.

The rearrangement uses TRBV7-2 and TRBJ1-2; D may be TRBD1 (6 bases). The CDR3 loop spans 18 amino acids. Germline V gene data show CDR1 as SGHTA and CDR2 as FQGNSA. V was pared by 2 bases and J by 8 bases, with 27 bases between. The chain's CDR3 is CASSLSRGPAGLWGGYTF. The CDR3 DNA reads as TGTGCCAGCAGCTTAAGCAGGGGCCCCGCAGGGCTTTGGGGAGGCTACACCTTC.

J is TRBJ2-1 and V is TRBV29-1; D might be TRBD1 (6 bases). CDR3 length equals 15 residues. Germline loops: CDR1 SQVTM, CDR2 ANQGSEA. Trimming took off 0 bases at V and 5 bases at J, with 14 bases between the two ends. CDR3 region: CSVEDIWGLDNEQFF. CDR3 DNA: TGCAGCGTTGAAGATATTTGGGGGCTGGACAATGAGCAGTTCTTC.

The chain recombines TRBV6-4 with TRBJ2-7; 8 positions agree with TRBD2. Trimming took 5 bases from V and 4 from J; bases not matched to a gene: 10. The CDR3 is 15 amino acids. Germline V CDR1 and CDR2: MRHNA, SNTAGT. The CDR3 DNA follows: TGTGCCAGCAGTCCTACCGCGGGGGGATCGTACGAGCAGTACTTC. It specifies CASSPTAGGSYEQYF.

This clone was counted only a few times. V gene TRBV5-4 combines with J gene TRBJ2-1, with 8 bases that match TRBD2. This CDR3 region has 16 residues. The ends lost 5 bases at V and 1 base at J; junction bases unmatched: 8. In germline, CDR1 is SGHNT, CDR2 YYREEE (reference sequence). This chain's CDR3 is CASSPAGEKSYNEQFF. CDR3 DNA sequence: TGTGCCAGCAGTCCAGCGGGGGAGAAATCCTACAATGAGCAGTTCTTC. Together with reference TRBV5-4 and TRBJ2-1, the CDR3 gives the full variable domain: ETGVTQSPTHLIKTRGQQVTLRCSSQSGHNTVSWYQQALGQGPQFIFQYYREEENGRGNFPPRFSGLQFPNYSSELNVNALELDDSALYLCASSPAGEKSYNEQFFGPGTRLTVL.

This clone showed up just a few times. The chain is built from TRBV5-4 and TRBJ1-2; TRBD1 matches 10 bases. The germline V gene encodes CDR1 SGHNT and CDR2 YYREEE (reference sequence). J gave up 1 base and V 3 bases, and 9 bases lay outside the gene matches. The CDR3 runs 17 residues. DNA of the CDR3: TGTGCCAGCAGCTGGGGACAGGGGCCCGCGTTTAACTATGGCTACACCTTC. It translates to CASSWGQGPAFNYGYTF.

The chain is built from TRBV5-1 and TRBJ2-3; 7 nucleotides line up with TRBD1. The CDR3 consists of 15 residues. Per germline, CDR1 SGHRS and CDR2 YFSETQ. V trimming: 4 bases; J trimming: 4 bases; junction bases outside the gene matches: 9. In DNA, the CDR3 is TGCGCCAGCAGCCGTACAGGGGCCCGGTCAGATACGCAGTATTTT. This gives the protein CASSRTGARSDTQYF. Complete variable domain (other parts from reference TRBV5-1 and TRBJ2-3): KAGVTQTPRYLIKTRGQQVTLSCSPISGHRSVSWYQQTPGQGLQFLFEYFSETQRNKGNFPGRFSGRQFSNSRSEMNVSTLELGDSALYLCASSRTGARSDTQYFGPGTRLTVL.

The J gene is TRBJ2-5, the V gene TRBV5-1; 10 positions match TRBD1. CDR1 is SGHRS and CDR2 is YFSETQ in the germline V gene. The CDR3 runs 18 residues. Unmatched junction bases numbered 11, after V lost 2 bases and J lost 1 base. This CDR3 is CASSLGQGVSSIQETQYF. The CDR3 DNA sequence: TGCGCCAGCAGCTTAGGACAGGGGGTCTCATCGATCCAAGAGACCCAGTACTTC.

The sample holds a few counts of this clone. The rearrangement joins TRBV6-6 to TRBJ1-1; D gene unclear. This CDR3 has 15 residues. Germline loops: CDR1 MNHNY, CDR2 SVGAGI (reference sequence). The V and J ends lost 0 bases and 1 base respectively, with 9 bases between them. As DNA, the CDR3 is TGTGCCAGCAGTTACTCCTTTGAGGGGAACACTGAAGCTTTCTTT. Translation gives CASSYSFEGNTEAFF.

As to this clone: This sample also contains other DNA sequences that code for the same CDR3. This chain uses TRBV6-6 with TRBJ1-2; D is unresolved. V was shortened by 0 bases and J by 0 bases, with 8 bases between the two germline ends. The germline gives CDR1 MNHNY, CDR2 SVGAGI (reference sequence). This CDR3 is 15 amino acids long. The CDR3 coding sequence is TGTGCCAGCAGTTACTCGGGAGGGTCTAACTATGGCTACACCTTC. This gives the protein CASSYSGGSNYGYTF.

The J gene is TRBJ1-6, the V gene TRBV5-1, with TRBD1 matching 7 bases. Germline CDR1 SGHRS, CDR2 YFSETQ. The CDR3 has 16 residues. J lost 4 bases, V lost 0 bases, and 4 bases had no gene match. The CDR3 DNA is TGCGCCAGCAGCTTGGGACAGGGTTTATATAATTCACCCCTCCACTTT. It encodes CASSLGQGLYNSPLHF.

The CDR3: CASSASGQLNTEAFF. The CDR3 bases are TGTGCCAGCAGCGCCAGCGGACAGCTGAACACTGAAGCTTTCTTT. The chain links TRBV9 to TRBJ1-1, with TRBD1 as a possible D gene (6 bases). V shed 3 bases and J shed 0 bases, with 12 bases lying between them. The CDR3 consists of 15 residues. Germline CDR1 reads SGDLS; CDR2 reads YYNGEE.

The chain employs TRBV5-1 and TRBJ2-7; 11 nucleotides match TRBD1. Trimming took 4 bases from V and 3 from J; bases not matched to a gene: 3. The CDR3 extends over 14 amino acids. Per germline, CDR1 SGHRS and CDR2 YFSETQ. In DNA, the CDR3 is TGCGCCAGCAGCCTGGGACAGGGGGTCTACGAGCAGTACTTC. Amino acids: CASSLGQGVYEQYF.

The chain combines TRBV7-2 with TRBJ1-1; TRBD1 is a possible D gene (6 bases). Germline assignment: CDR1 SGHTA and CDR2 FQGNSA. This CDR3 is 13 amino acids long. V lost 5 bases and J 13 bases, leaving 20 bases between the germline ends. As DNA, the CDR3 is TGTGCCAGCAGCAGCCGGGAACAGGGATTGGTTTTCTTT. The encoded protein is CASSSREQGLVFF.

The rearrangement joins TRBV27 to TRBJ2-7; 7 bases are a match to TRBD1. Germline V gene sequence: CDR1 MNHEY, CDR2 SMNVEV (reference sequence). CDR3 length: 14 residues. J lost 9 bases, V lost 5 bases, and 13 bases had no gene match. The CDR3 spells CASSPNRTGPRQYF. The CDR3 DNA reads TGTGCCAGCAGTCCCAACCGGACAGGCCCGAGGCAGTACTTC.

Points on this clone: Other DNA sequences of this sample code for an identical CDR3. The genes are TRBV11-2 and TRBJ2-6; D perhaps matches TRBD1 (6 bases). Germline CDR1 SGHAT, CDR2 FQNNGV. The CDR3 totals 15 residues. The V end lost 3 bases, the J end lost 2 bases, and 8 bases lay between the germline ends. CDR3 sequence: CASSLTGAGANVLTF. CDR3 coding DNA: TGTGCCAGCAGCTTGACAGGTGCTGGGGCCAACGTCCTGACTTTC.

The chain joins TRBV5-1 to TRBJ2-2, with D perhaps matching TRBD1 (6 bases). V was trimmed by 4 bases and J by 3 bases, leaving 22 bases between them. The germline V gene encodes CDR1 SGHRS and CDR2 YFSETQ. The CDR3 runs 18 residues. The CDR3 reads CASSLGFLRQEYTGELFF. The CDR3 region has the DNA TGCGCCAGCAGCCTGGGCTTCCTACGACAGGAATACACCGGGGAGCTGTTTTTT.

This clone was picked up a small number of times. The rearrangement uses TRBV6-5 and TRBJ1-1, with 8 bases lining up with TRBD1. Germline V gene lookup returns CDR1 MNHEY and CDR2 SVGAGI. J gave up 3 bases and V 9 bases, and 6 bases lay outside the gene matches. The CDR3 length is 13 residues. The CDR3 here is CASCRGPDTEAFF. DNA for the CDR3: TGTGCCAGTTGCAGGGGGCCGGACACTGAAGCTTTCTTT.

V usage is TRBV29-1 and J usage is TRBJ1-2; TRBD1 aligns across 10 bases. Losses at the gene ends were 4 bases for V and 2 bases for J; bases not matched to a gene: 4. CDR1 is SQVTM, CDR2 ANQGSEA, per germline. The CDR3 is 14 residues long. DNA for the CDR3: TGCAGCGTTGGTTTGGGACAGGGGAACTATGGCTACACCTTC. Translating gives CSVGLGQGNYGYTF.

The chain links TRBV5-1 to TRBJ2-6, with D uncertain. V was cut by 5 bases and J by 2 bases, with 8 bases left in between. This CDR3 region has 14 residues. The germline CDR1 and CDR2 sequences are SGHRS and YFSETQ. The CDR3 region is CASRLDPGANVLTF. The CDR3 coding sequence is TGCGCCAGCAGATTAGATCCTGGGGCCAACGTCCTGACTTTC.

This clone turned up a few times. The chain couples TRBV5-6 to TRBJ1-1; 7 nucleotides agree with TRBD1. Germline-derived CDR1 and CDR2 are SGHDT and YYEEEE. This CDR3 has 12 amino acids. V trimming: 4 bases; J trimming: 8 bases; junction bases outside the gene matches: 5. In nucleotides, the CDR3 is TGTGCCAGCAGCCCAGGGGACAGCGAAGCTTTCTTT. Its translation: CASSPGDSEAFF.

The chain uses TRBV14 and TRBJ2-1; D may be TRBD1 (5 bases). The CDR3 has 10 residues. Per germline, CDR1 SGHDN and CDR2 FVKESK. V lost 10 bases and J 10 bases, leaving 11 bases between the germline ends. CDR3 region: CATTGCEQFF. In DNA, the CDR3 is TGTGCCACTACAGGATGCGAGCAGTTCTTC.

The V call is TRBV11-2, the J call TRBJ2-7; D remains unclear. The germline CDR1 and CDR2 sequences are SGHAT and FQNNGV. This CDR3 has 13 residues. Trimming stripped 1 base from V and 3 bases from J, with 7 bases between. The CDR3 DNA sequence: TGTGCCAGCAGCTTAGGGGCAGTCTACGAGCAGTACTTC. Translating it yields CASSLGAVYEQYF.

CDR3 nucleotides: TGTGCCAGCAGCTTGGGACAGGGACGGGAGCAGTACTTC. Amino acids: CASSLGQGREQYF. The V and J genes are TRBV5-6 and TRBJ2-7; 7 bases are shared with TRBD1. CDR1 and CDR2 from the germline V gene are SGHDT and YYEEEE. This CDR3 has 13 residues. V trimming: 0 bases; J trimming: 7 bases; junction bases outside the gene matches: 4.

J is TRBJ2-3 and V is TRBV19, with TRBD2 matching over 7 bases. The germline V gene has CDR1 LNHDA and CDR2 SQIVND (reference sequence). There are 14 residues in the CDR3. Unmatched junction bases numbered 5, after V lost 3 bases and J lost 5 bases. The chain's CDR3 is CASSIGGTGDTQYF. The CDR3 DNA sequence: TGTGCCAGTAGTATCGGGGGGACCGGAGATACGCAGTATTTT. Filled out from reference TRBV19 and TRBJ2-3, the complete variable domain reads DGGITQSPKYLFRKEGQNVTLSCEQNLNHDAMYWYRQDPGQGLRLIYYSQIVNDFQKGDIAEGYSVSREKKESFPLTVTSAQKNPTAFYLCASSIGGTGDTQYFGPGTRLTVL.

V gene TRBV5-6 combines with J gene TRBJ1-5; weak D call: TRBD1 (6 bases). Germline V lookup: CDR1 SGHDT, CDR2 YYEEEE. V lost 5 bases and J lost 2, with 14 bases in between. This CDR3 has 15 residues. CDR3 nucleotides: TGTGCCAGCAGTGTCCAGGGGTTTGGCAATCAGCCCCAGCATTTT. Amino acids: CASSVQGFGNQPQHF.